One and the same sample provided the 11 T cell receptor beta chains below, sequenced in a study of CD8+ T cells in alopecia areata. Once RNA had been extracted, it was reverse transcribed into cDNA to act as the sequencing template. The assay was immunoSEQ multiplex PCR, and TCRdb's table has in-frame clones only and misses some. The data show 110,000 or so clones, 55% to 80% seen once. The specimen sequenced was CD4+ T cells sorted from blood. The receptors were sampled from a human donor in good health.

The chain recombines TRBV11-2 with TRBJ2-1, with no clear D. Germline CDR1 and CDR2: SGHAT and FQNNGV. The CDR3 is made up of 11 amino acids. V lost 0 bases and J 8 bases, leaving 2 bases between the germline ends. In DNA form, the CDR3 reads TGTGCCAGCAGCTTAGAGGATGAGCAGTTCTTC. Protein: CASSLEDEQFF. Full variable domain (outside the CDR3, taken from reference TRBV11-2 and TRBJ2-1): EAGVAQSPRYKIIEKRQSVAFWCNPISGHATLYWYQQILGQGPKLLIQFQNNGVVDDSQLPKDRFSAERLKGVDSTLKIQPAKLEDSAVYLCASSLEDEQFFGPGTRLTVL.

This clone was found a few times. The gene calls are TRBV29-1 and TRBJ2-5; D unclear. Germline values: CDR1 SQVTM, CDR2 ANQGSEA. Trimming took 1 base from V and 2 from J, leaving 8 bases between them. This CDR3 has 13 amino acids. The CDR3 loop is CSVEGAAQETQYF. The CDR3 coding sequence is TGCAGCGTTGAAGGGGCAGCACAAGAGACCCAGTACTTC.

The genes are TRBV13 and TRBJ2-4, with D tentatively TRBD2 (6 bases). The germline V and J ends were trimmed by 5 bases and 9 bases, with 14 bases remaining between them. CDR3 size: 13 residues. Germline V lookup: CDR1 PRHDT, CDR2 FYEKMQ (reference sequence). The DNA of the CDR3 is TGTGCCAGCAGCCGCGGGGTCGGGGGCATTCAGTACTTC. It is translated as CASSRGVGGIQYF.

The chain uses TRBV9 and TRBJ1-2; D gene unclear. Germline V gene lookup returns CDR1 SGDLS and CDR2 YYNGEE. Trimming left V 2 bases short and J 7 bases short, with 6 bases between. The CDR3 contains 11 residues. Here the CDR3 reads CASSVGTGYTF. The CDR3 DNA reads TGTGCCAGCAGCGTCGGTACTGGCTACACCTTC. The variable domain in full, with the rest retrieved from reference TRBV9 and TRBJ1-2, is DSGVTQTPKHLITATGQRVTLRCSPRSGDLSVYWYQQSLDQGLQFLIQYYNGEERAKGNILERFSAQQFPDLHSELNLSSLELGDSALYFCASSVGTGYTFGSGTRLTVV.

V usage is TRBV15 and J usage is TRBJ2-6, with D unresolved. CDR1 LNHNV and CDR2 YYDKDF come from the germline V gene (reference sequence). V was trimmed by 3 bases and J by 2 bases, leaving 11 bases between them. The CDR3 contains 16 residues. This chain's CDR3 is CATSRSAVTGANVLTF. The CDR3 DNA reads as TGTGCCACCAGCAGGTCTGCAGTCACTGGGGCCAACGTCCTGACTTTC.

V usage is TRBV4-2 and J usage is TRBJ2-2, with TRBD2 matching 8 bases. The CDR3 extends over 16 amino acids. CDR1 is LGHNA and CDR2 is YNFKEQ in the germline V gene. The V segment lost 4 bases and the J segment 2 bases; nucleotides outside the gene matches: 6. CDR3 sequence: CASSPSSGGNTGELFF. DNA for the CDR3: TGTGCCAGCAGCCCCTCGAGCGGGGGAAACACCGGGGAGCTGTTTTTT.

This chain links TRBV7-9 with TRBJ2-3; 11 nucleotides align to TRBD2. This CDR3 region has 16 residues. J gave up 2 bases and V 4 bases, and 5 bases lay outside the gene matches. The germline CDR1 and CDR2 sequences are SEHNR and FQNEAQ (reference sequence). The CDR3 DNA reads TGTGCCAGCAGCTCCGGGACTAGCGGACCCACAGATACGCAGTATTTT. As protein: CASSSGTSGPTDTQYF.

The chain is built from TRBV2 and TRBJ2-6; D possibly matches TRBD1 or TRBD2 (5 bases each). The CDR3 runs to 17 residues. Germline V gives CDR1 SNHLY, CDR2 FYNNEI. The V end lost 7 bases, the J end lost 0 bases, and 16 bases lay between the germline ends. CDR3 in amino acids: CASMDTGRVSGANVLTF. CDR3 DNA: TGTGCCAGCATGGACACGGGACGAGTCTCTGGGGCCAACGTCCTGACTTTC. The full variable domain, with the rest looked up from reference TRBV2 and TRBJ2-6, is EPEVTQTPSHQVTQMGQEVILRCVPISNHLYFYWYRQILGQKVEFLVSFYNNEISEKSEIFDDQFSVERPDGSNFTLKIRSTKLEDSAMYFCASMDTGRVSGANVLTFGAGSRLTVL.

This chain joins TRBV10-3 and TRBJ1-5, with D perhaps matching TRBD1 (5 bases). V lost 3 bases, J lost 11 bases, and 17 bases lay in between. The CDR3 runs 14 residues. Germline loops: CDR1 ENHRY, CDR2 SYGVKD. CDR3 in DNA: TGTGCCATCAGTGACCCGGGGACCGGTGAAGCCCAGCATTTT. Amino acid sequence: CAISDPGTGEAQHF.

This clone was observed a single time. This CDR3 reads CASSRDRAYEQYF. CDR3 nucleotide sequence: TGTGCCAGCAGCCGGGACAGGGCCTACGAGCAGTACTTC. The gene calls are TRBV14 and TRBJ2-7, with 9 bases aligning to TRBD1. Germline CDR1 and CDR2: SGHDN and FVKESK. This CDR3 comprises 13 residues. After removal of 4 bases from V and 2 bases from J, the junction contained 0 bases not matched to a gene.

This clone was seen many times. The rearrangement uses TRBV27 and TRBJ1-1, with 7 bases that match TRBD1. Trimming took 5 bases from V and 5 from J; bases not matched to a gene: 8. This CDR3 spans 14 amino acids. Per the germline V gene, CDR1 is MNHEY and CDR2 is SMNVEV (reference sequence). CDR3 region: CASSLSGGLTEAFF. The DNA for the CDR3 is TGTGCCAGCAGTCTCTCAGGGGGATTGACTGAAGCTTTCTTT.